This T cell receptor beta chain was sequenced during a study of type 1 regulatory T cells. Whole-study context: T-allo10 is a Tr1-enriched, alloantigen-specific CD4 T cell product made in vitro. Whole-study findings and limits: Compared with non-type 1 regulatory T cells, type 1 regulatory T cells showed a more restricted TCR repertoire.

This clonotype was seen at least ten times. Its antigen is not known. Germline V CDR1 and CDR2: ENHRY, SYGVKD. CDR3 size: 15 residues. V gave up 4 bases and J gave up 3 bases, with 10 bases separating them. MiXCR, applied by TCRdb to the reads, yields one record per CDR3 protein. The profile shows approximately 43,000 distinct CDR3 sequences, about 12% of them singletons. The TCR comes from a human donor in good health. The J gene is TRBJ2-6, the V gene TRBV10-3; TRBD2 is a possible D gene (5 bases). Sequencing was performed on cultured non-Tr1 T cells, either the whole culture or a sorted T cell fraction (not recorded which). Here the CDR3 DNA reads TGTGCCATCAGTGGGGGAGTTTTTGGGGCCAACGTCCTGACTTTC. It translates to CAISGGVFGANVLTF.